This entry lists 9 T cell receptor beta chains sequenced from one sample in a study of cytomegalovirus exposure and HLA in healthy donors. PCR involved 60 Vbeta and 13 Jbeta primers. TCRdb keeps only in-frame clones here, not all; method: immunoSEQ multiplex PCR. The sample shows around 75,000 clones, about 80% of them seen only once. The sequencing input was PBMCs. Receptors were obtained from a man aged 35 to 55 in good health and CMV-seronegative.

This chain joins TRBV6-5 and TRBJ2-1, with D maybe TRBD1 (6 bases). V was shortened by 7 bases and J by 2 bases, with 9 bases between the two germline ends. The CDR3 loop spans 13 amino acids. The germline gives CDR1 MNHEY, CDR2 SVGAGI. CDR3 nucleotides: TGTGCCAGCACCAGGGGCACCTACAATGAGCAGTTCTTC. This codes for CASTRGTYNEQFF.

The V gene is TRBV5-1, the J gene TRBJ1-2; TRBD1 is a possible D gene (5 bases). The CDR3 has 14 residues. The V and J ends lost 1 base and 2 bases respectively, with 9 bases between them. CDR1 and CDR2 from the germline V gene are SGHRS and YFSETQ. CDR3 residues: CASSLSAGNYGYTF. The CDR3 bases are TGCGCCAGCAGCTTGTCGGCAGGGAACTATGGCTACACCTTC.

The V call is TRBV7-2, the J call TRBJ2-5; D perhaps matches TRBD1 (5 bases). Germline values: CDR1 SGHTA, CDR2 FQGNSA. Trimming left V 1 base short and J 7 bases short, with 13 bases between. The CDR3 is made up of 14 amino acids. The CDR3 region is CASSLEGFIRTQYF. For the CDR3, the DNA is TGTGCCAGCAGCTTAGAGGGGTTCATCCGGACCCAGTACTTC.

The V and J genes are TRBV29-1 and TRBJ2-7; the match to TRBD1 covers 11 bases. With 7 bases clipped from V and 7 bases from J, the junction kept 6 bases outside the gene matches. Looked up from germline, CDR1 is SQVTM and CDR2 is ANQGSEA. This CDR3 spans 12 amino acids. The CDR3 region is CSGVGQGGEQYF. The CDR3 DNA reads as TGCAGCGGTGTGGGACAGGGGGGAGAGCAGTACTTC.

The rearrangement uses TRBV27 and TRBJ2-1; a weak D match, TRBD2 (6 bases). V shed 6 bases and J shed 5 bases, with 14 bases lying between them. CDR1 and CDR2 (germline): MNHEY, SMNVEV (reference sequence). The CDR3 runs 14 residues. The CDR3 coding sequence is TGTGCCAGCAGGCGTGGAGGGGTCAACAATGAGCAGTTCTTC. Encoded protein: CASRRGGVNNEQFF.

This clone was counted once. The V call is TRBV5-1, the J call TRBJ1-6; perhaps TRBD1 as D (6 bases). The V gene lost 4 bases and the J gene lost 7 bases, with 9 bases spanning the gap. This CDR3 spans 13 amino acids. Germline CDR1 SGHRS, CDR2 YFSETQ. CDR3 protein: CASSDQGNSPLHF. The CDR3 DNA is TGCGCCAGCAGCGACCAGGGGAATTCACCCCTCCACTTT.

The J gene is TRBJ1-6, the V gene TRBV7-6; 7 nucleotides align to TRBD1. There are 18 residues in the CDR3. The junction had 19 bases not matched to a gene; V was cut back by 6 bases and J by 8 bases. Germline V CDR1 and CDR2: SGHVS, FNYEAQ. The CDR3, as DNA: TGTGCCAGCAGTTCGCGTAACAAAGACAGGGCGGGCGATTCACCCCTCCACTTT. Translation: CASSSRNKDRAGDSPLHF.

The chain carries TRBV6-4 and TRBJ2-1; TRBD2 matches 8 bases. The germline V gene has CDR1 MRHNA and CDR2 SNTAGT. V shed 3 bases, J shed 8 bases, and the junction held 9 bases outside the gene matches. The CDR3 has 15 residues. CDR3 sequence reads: CASSEEMAGGYEQFF. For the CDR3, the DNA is TGTGCCAGCAGTGAGGAGATGGCGGGGGGCTATGAGCAGTTCTTC.

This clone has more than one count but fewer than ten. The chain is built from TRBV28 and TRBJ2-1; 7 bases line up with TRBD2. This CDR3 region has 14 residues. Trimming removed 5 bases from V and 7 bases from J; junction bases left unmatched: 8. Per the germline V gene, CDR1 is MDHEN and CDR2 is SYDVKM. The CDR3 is CASSPSGLGNEQFF. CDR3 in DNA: TGTGCCAGCAGTCCTAGCGGCCTAGGGAATGAGCAGTTCTTC.